Each of the 5 T cell receptor beta chains below was sequenced from the same sample in a study of blood T cell repertoires in COVID-19. TCRdb's copy holds only in-frame clones and misses some; the assay was immunoSEQ multiplex PCR. The table lists approximately 150,000 clones, 79% of them singletons. Sequenced input: peripheral blood. All receptors derive from a woman aged 60 to 75 with COVID-19, enrolled during active disease.

Only a few counts were recorded for this clone. This rearrangement joins TRBV5-1 to TRBJ1-1, with no clear D. Germline-derived CDR1 and CDR2 are SGHRS and YFSETQ. The CDR3 runs to 15 residues. V was clipped by 1 base and J by 1 base, with 11 bases between them. The CDR3: CASSLWGEENTEAFF. In DNA form, the CDR3 reads TGCGCCAGCAGCTTGTGGGGAGAGGAGAACACTGAAGCTTTCTTT. Supplemented by reference TRBV5-1 and TRBJ1-1, the full variable domain reads KAGVTQTPRYLIKTRGQQVTLSCSPISGHRSVSWYQQTPGQGLQFLFEYFSETQRNKGNFPGRFSGRQFSNSRSEMNVSTLELGDSALYLCASSLWGEENTEAFFGQGTRLTVV.

V is TRBV7-6 and J is TRBJ2-2, with a weak D call TRBD1 (6 bases). In germline, CDR1 is SGHVS, CDR2 FNYEAQ. The CDR3 spans 16 residues. V lost 1 base, J lost 6 bases, and 15 bases lay in between. The CDR3: CASSLVPQGLAGELFF. In DNA form, the CDR3 reads TGTGCCAGCAGCTTAGTCCCTCAGGGGTTGGCCGGGGAGCTGTTTTTT.

This rearrangement joins TRBV30 to TRBJ1-2, with 8 bases matching TRBD1. The CDR3 runs 13 residues. V trimming: 4 bases; J trimming: 4 bases; junction bases outside the gene matches: 5. Germline CDR1 is GTSNPN and CDR2 is SVGIG (reference sequence). The CDR3 coding sequence is TGTGCCTGGAACCAAGACAGGGGCTATGGCTACACCTTC. Encoded protein: CAWNQDRGYGYTF. Supplemented by reference TRBV30 and TRBJ1-2, the full variable domain reads SQTIHQWPATLVQPVGSPLSLECTVEGTSNPNLYWYRQAAGRGLQLLFYSVGIGQISSEVPQNLSASRPQDRQFILSSKKLLLSDSGFYLCAWNQDRGYGYTFGSGTRLTVV.

This chain joins TRBV25-1 and TRBJ2-7; 8 nucleotides line up with TRBD1. Germline values: CDR1 MGHDK, CDR2 SYGVNS. This CDR3 contains 13 residues. V dropped 3 bases and J dropped 7; count of bases not matched to a gene: 5. The CDR3 DNA follows: TGTGCCAGCAGTGAGCAGGGGGCAAGGGAGCAGTACTTC. It encodes CASSEQGAREQYF.

The CDR3 coding sequence is TGTGCCAGCAGCCCAGCGAAACAGGGGCACTCCTACAATGAGCAGTTCTTC. Protein: CASSPAKQGHSYNEQFF. The rearrangement joins TRBV13 to TRBJ2-1, with TRBD1 identical over 7 bases. Germline V lookup: CDR1 PRHDT, CDR2 FYEKMQ (reference sequence). Trimming took 5 bases from V and 0 from J; bases not matched to a gene: 10. This CDR3 is built from 17 residues.